Detailed here is one T cell receptor beta chain. Its target is not known. This CDR3 has 13 amino acids. CDR1 MGHRA and CDR2 YSYEKL come from the germline V gene. With 0 bases removed from V and 8 bases from J, the gap between germline ends came to 11 bases. Only in-frame clones appear in the TCRdb table, and some are missing; sequencing was by immunoSEQ multiplex PCR. The sample yields under 95,000 clones, about 93% seen once. The data were taken from a study of siplizumab effects on memory and regulatory T cells. Findings and limits, study-wide: The alloresponse seemed to draw substantially on naive T cells, which appeared more diverse than memory cells. The average Treg-derived proportion among mappable alloreactive CD4+ clones was 68.8% with siplizumab versus about 27% in controls. Proliferating Tregs' suppressive function in siplizumab cultures went unconfirmed.

V is TRBV4-1 and J is TRBJ2-7; D is uncertain. Sequencing used non-Treg CD4+ T cells sorted from blood. The TCR originated in a human donor in good health. The CDR3 bases are TGCGCCAGCAGCCAAGATCCCAAACACCAGCAGTACTTC. This translates into CASSQDPKHQQYF.